This paragraph covers one TCR beta chain sequence. Its binding antigen is unknown. There are no base qualities to consult, and no much larger clone falls within one base. The data were obtained in a study of shared clonotypes between healthy human individuals (dated by TCRdb to about 2020). A note on the overall study: The cohort included a few men and a couple of women between 18 and 49 years of age. Libraries were prepared and TCR repertoires were sequenced by different laboratories using diverse techniques, in order to increase sequencing depth and limit assay-specific biases. Per donor, three plates each were used for CD4 naive and CD4 memory, two for CD8 naive, and one for CD8 memory. To estimate repertoire size and how much clonotype sharing occurs between individuals, the study deeply sequenced the blood TCR repertoires of several healthy adults. Each donor's leukapheresis produced roughly between roughly 0.94 and 9.5 billion PBMCs. What the authors observed across the whole study: Across four donors, roughly 5.4% of naive CD4, roughly 3.4% of naive CD8, approximately 2.5% of memory CD4, and about 0.44% of memory CD8 clonotypes were shared. Pairwise subsampling led to the expectation that sequencing depth would affect the degree of clonotype sharing among donors. The small number of donors limited the genetic and exposure-history diversity represented. Incomplete sequencing was indicated by rarefaction of sorted-subset datasets, despite the large sequencing depth. Sampling was restricted to blood, and TCR repertoires in tissues likely differ from the TCR repertoires found in blood. Clonotypes shared by all four sorted-subset donors showed higher generation probabilities than non-shared clonotypes. Naive subsets generally had larger estimated clonotype richness than memory subsets.

Using the deep immunoSEQ assay, TCR CDR3 regions were amplified from genomic DNA by multiplex PCR. Extracted genomic DNA from each cell subset was spread evenly across all wells of several immunoSEQ 96-well plates, with each plate serving as a replicate. For sorted subsets, about 220 ng of genomic DNA, equivalent to about 30,000 T cell genomes, went into each replicate PCR. Purified libraries were measured with a Qubit 3.0 fluorometer, size-checked on a Bioanalyzer 2100, and measured again with the KAPA Library Quantification kit. Every immunoSEQ 96-well plate was sequenced on a separate single-read 150-cycle Illumina NextSeq 550 flow cell. The study's own analysis went as follows. Because only junctional sequences without quality scores were contained in the immunoSEQ output, filtering matching that applied to full-length reads could not be performed. Sequences were annotated with PyIR, a Python wrapper for IgBLAST v1.9, using IMGT germline references to assign V/J genes and CDR3. Reads were removed for weak V/J assignments (E-value above 1e-6), missing CDR3, stop codons, out-of-frame junctions, or ambiguous translated residues. V3J clonotypes were defined by identical inferred V gene, J gene, and CDR3 amino acid sequence. Percentage overlap between repertoires was calculated by dividing the number of shared unique clonotypes by the size of the smaller repertoire. RTK rarefaction, the Chao1 estimator, and Recon v2.1 estimates of unobserved clonotypes were used to assess repertoire richness. Generation probabilities were computed with OLGA for all TCRbeta clonotypes obtained by the gDNA method from several donors. Sourced from immuneACCESS, this table was stored by TCRdb with only in-frame sequences that have V and J called. A share of the clones is absent; for the studies checked, an unresolved V gene accounts for under half, and the remainder has no known explanation. V and J calls and clone size are those listed in that table; D and trimming were worked out from the DNA. The sample has 1.6 million or so clones on record, 96% of them singletons. The ten largest clones add up to 1% to 1.5% of the sample.

Taken from the germline V gene, the CDR1 and CDR2 loops are SGDLS and YYNGEE. Cut back by 4 bases and 0 bases, the V and J ends lie 12 bases apart. The CDR3 covers 15 residues, taking in both the cysteine and the phenylalanine. The DNA shown is the 45-base CDR3, in frame from base 1. The donors were healthy, HIV-negative adults who had no recently reported acute infections or vaccinations. Every donor was a Caucasian adult residing in Nashville, Tennessee, USA. Magnetic negative selection was used to enrich CD4+ T cells, after which naive cells were positively selected on CD45RA and the negative fraction became the memory subset. Blood was collected by leukapheresis, and PBMCs were isolated by Ficoll-Histopaque density gradient centrifugation and then cryopreserved in liquid nitrogen vapor phase. Analytical flow cytometry was used to check the purity and quantity of each magnetically sorted T cell population. Genomic DNA was isolated from every sorted fraction and measured by UV absorbance on a Nanodrop 2000c.

The clonotype was recovered from a man aged 25 to 40 in good health. Sequenced: naive CD4+ T cells sorted from blood. Taken with the paper, the label for cell subset or site translates to: CD45RA+ positively selected. Recombination connected TRBV9 to TRBJ2-3, with no confident D gene call. The base sequence is TGTGCCAGCAGCCCTAGACTTGCTAGCACAGATACGCAGTATTTT. Translated, this gives CASSPRLASTDTQYF.